This T cell receptor (beta chain) was found in a study of a mutant IDH1 vaccine in newly diagnosed glioma. Looking at the study overall: Vaccinations, eight in total, occurred in weeks 1, 3, 5, 7, 11, 15, 19, 23. Beforehand, treatment had been radiotherapy, temozolomide, or both; the majority received both. Either 4-6 weeks after radiotherapy alone or alongside temozolomide, vaccination was begun.

The time point was: week 23, last vaccination. Vaccine doses each comprised 300 ug of mutant IDH1 20-mer peptide, with topical imiquimod. CDR1 is SGHTA and CDR2 is FQGNSA in the germline V gene. With 5 bases removed from V and 2 bases from J, the gap between germline ends came to 9 bases. The CDR3 is 13 amino acids. General study findings and limits: Altogether, approximately 93% of patients exhibited vaccine-induced immune responses.

Profiling relied on immunoSEQ multiplex PCR, and the TCRdb table lists in-frame clones only, not all of them. The sample shows tens of thousands of clones, 75% to 90% of them seen only once. This clone was seen just once. As yet, its antigen is unknown. The specimen was PBMCs, collected from a glioma patient whose treatment included an IDH1 peptide vaccine. The TCR was taken from a man aged 35-49 years with glioma. The chain links TRBV7-2 to TRBJ1-2; possible D gene TRBD1, 6 bases. The CDR3 loop reads CASSVGQNYGYTF. As DNA, the CDR3 is TGTGCCAGCAGCGTCGGACAGAACTATGGCTACACCTTC.